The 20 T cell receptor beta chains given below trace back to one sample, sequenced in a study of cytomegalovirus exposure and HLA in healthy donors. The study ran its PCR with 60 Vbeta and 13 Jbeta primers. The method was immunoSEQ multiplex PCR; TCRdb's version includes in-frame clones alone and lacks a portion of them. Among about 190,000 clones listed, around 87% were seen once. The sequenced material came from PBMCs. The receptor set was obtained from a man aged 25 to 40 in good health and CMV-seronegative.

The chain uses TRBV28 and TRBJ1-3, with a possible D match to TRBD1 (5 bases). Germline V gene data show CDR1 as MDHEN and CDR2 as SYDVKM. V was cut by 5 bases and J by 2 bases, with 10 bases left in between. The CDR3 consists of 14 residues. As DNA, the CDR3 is TGTGCCAGCAGTAATGACAGTCCTGGAAACACCATATATTTT. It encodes CASSNDSPGNTIYF.

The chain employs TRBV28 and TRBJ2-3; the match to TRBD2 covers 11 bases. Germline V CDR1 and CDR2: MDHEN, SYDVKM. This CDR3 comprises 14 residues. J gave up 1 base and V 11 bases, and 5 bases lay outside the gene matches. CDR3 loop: CASRLAGRTDTQYF. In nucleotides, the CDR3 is TGTGCCTCGAGACTAGCGGGACGCACAGATACGCAGTATTTT.

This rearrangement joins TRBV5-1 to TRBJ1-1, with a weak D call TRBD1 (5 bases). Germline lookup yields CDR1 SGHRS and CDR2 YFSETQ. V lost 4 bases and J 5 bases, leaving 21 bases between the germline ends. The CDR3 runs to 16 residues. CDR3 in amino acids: CASSRKGMVGGTEAFF. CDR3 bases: TGCGCCAGCAGCCGGAAGGGAATGGTCGGGGGTACTGAAGCTTTCTTT.

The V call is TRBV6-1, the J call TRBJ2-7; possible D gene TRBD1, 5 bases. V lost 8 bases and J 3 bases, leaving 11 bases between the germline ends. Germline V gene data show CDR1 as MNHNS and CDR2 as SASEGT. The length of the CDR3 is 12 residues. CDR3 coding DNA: TGTGCCAGCGGCAGGGTTGGCTACGAGCAGTACTTC. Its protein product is CASGRVGYEQYF.

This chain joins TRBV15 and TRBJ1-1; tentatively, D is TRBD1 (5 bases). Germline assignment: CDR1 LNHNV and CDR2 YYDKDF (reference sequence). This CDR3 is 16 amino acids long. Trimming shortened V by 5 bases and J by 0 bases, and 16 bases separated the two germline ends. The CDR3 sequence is CATSDRGVGLNTEAFF. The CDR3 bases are TGTGCCACCAGCGATCGGGGGGTGGGATTGAACACTGAAGCTTTCTTT.

The CDR3 is CASSSGTGLYNEQFF. The DNA of the CDR3 is TGTGCCAGCAGCTCCGGGACGGGACTTTACAATGAGCAGTTCTTC. This chain connects TRBV11-3 to TRBJ2-1; a weak D match, TRBD2 (6 bases). The CDR3 runs 15 residues. Germline CDR1 SGHNT, CDR2 YENEEA. V was shortened by 4 bases and J by 4 bases, with 14 bases between the two germline ends.

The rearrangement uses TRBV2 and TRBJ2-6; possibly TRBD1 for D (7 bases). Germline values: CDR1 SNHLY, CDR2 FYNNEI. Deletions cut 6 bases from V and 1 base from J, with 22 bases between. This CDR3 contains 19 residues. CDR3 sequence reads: CASSQRGRGASSGANVLTF. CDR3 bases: TGTGCCAGCAGCCAGAGGGGGCGCGGGGCCTCGTCTGGGGCCAACGTCCTGACTTTC.

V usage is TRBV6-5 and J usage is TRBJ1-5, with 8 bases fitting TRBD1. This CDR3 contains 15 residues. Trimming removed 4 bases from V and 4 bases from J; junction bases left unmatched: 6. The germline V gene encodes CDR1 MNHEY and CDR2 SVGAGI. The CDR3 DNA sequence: TGTGCCAGCAGTTCACAGGGGGGATGGAATCAGCCCCAGCATTTT. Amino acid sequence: CASSSQGGWNQPQHF.

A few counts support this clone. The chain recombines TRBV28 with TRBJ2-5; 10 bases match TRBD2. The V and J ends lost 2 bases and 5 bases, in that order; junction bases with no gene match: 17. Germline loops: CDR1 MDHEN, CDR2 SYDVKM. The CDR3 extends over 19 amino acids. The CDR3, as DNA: TGTGCCAGCAGTTTAGAGCCAAGCGGGGGGGCCAGGGGGCGTGAGACCCAGTACTTC. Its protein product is CASSLEPSGGARGRETQYF.

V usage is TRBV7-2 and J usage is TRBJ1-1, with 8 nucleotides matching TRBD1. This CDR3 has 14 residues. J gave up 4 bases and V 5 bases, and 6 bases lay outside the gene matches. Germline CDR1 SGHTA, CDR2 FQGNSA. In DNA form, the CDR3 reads TGTGCCAGCAGCCCACAGGGGGGAGGCACTGAAGCTTTCTTT. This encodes CASSPQGGGTEAFF.

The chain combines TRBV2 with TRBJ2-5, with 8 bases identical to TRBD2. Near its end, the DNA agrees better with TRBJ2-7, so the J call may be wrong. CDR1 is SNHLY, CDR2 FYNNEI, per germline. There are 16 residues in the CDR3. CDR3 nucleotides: TGTGCCAGCACCTACCTCGGGGGGGTAGGTTCCTACGAGCAGTACTTC. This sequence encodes CASTYLGGVGSYEQYF.

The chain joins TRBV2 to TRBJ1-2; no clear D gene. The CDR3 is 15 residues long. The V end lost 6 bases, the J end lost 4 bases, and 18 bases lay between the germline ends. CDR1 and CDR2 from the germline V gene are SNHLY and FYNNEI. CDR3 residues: CASRLVKGGLYGYTF. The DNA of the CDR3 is TGTGCCAGCAGGCTCGTTAAGGGAGGACTCTATGGCTACACCTTC.

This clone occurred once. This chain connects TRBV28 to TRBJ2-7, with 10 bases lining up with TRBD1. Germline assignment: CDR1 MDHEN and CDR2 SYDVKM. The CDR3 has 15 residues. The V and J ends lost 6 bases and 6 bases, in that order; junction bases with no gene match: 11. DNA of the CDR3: TGTGCCAGCAGCACCTTCGGGACAGGGGTGGCCGAGCAGTACTTC. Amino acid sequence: CASSTFGTGVAEQYF. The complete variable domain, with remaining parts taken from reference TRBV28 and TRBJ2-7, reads DVKVTQSSRYLVKRTGEKVFLECVQDMDHENMFWYRQDPGLGLRLIYFSYDVKMKEKGDIPEGYSVSREKKERFSLILESASTNQTSMYLCASSTFGTGVAEQYFGPGTRLTVT.

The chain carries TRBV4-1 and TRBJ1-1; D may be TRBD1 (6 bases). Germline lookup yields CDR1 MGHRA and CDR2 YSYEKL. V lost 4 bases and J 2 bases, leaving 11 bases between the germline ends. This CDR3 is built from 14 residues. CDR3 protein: CASSLAGANTEAFF. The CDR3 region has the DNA TGCGCCAGCAGCCTAGCAGGGGCCAACACTGAAGCTTTCTTT.

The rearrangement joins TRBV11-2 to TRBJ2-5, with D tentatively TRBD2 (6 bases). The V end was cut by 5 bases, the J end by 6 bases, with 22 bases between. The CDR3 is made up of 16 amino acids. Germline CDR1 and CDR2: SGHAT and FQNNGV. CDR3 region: CASSPEGPGVGKTQYF. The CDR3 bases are TGTGCCAGCAGCCCTGAGGGGCCGGGGGTTGGTAAGACCCAGTACTTC.

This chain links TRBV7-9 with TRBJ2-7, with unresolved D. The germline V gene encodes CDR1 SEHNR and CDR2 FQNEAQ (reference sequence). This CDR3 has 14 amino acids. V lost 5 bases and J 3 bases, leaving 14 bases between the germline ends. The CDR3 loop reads CASSPIEFLYEQYF. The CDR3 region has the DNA TGTGCCAGCAGCCCAATAGAATTCCTCTACGAGCAGTACTTC. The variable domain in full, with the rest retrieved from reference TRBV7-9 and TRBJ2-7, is DTGVSQNPRHKITKRGQNVTFRCDPISEHNRLYWYRQTLGQGPEFLTYFQNEAQLEKSRLLSDRFSAERPKGSFSTLEIQRTEQGDSAMYLCASSPIEFLYEQYFGPGTRLTVT.

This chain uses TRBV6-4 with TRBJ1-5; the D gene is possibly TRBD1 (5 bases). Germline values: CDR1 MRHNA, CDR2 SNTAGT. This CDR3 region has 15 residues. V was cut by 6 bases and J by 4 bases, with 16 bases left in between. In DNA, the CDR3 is TGTGCCAGCAGGGGGACTGCCGGGGGGAATCAGCCCCAGCATTTT. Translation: CASRGTAGGNQPQHF.

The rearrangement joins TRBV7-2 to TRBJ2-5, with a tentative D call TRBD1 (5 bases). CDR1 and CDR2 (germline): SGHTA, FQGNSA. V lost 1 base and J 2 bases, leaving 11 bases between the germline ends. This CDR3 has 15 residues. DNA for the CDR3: TGTGCCAGCAGCTTAGGGTCGACAGCTCAAGAGACCCAGTACTTC. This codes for CASSLGSTAQETQYF.

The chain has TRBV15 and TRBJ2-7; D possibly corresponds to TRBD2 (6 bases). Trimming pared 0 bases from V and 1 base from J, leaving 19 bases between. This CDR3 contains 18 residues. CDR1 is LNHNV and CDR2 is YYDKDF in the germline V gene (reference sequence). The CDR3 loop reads CATSRDPYVTSLSYEQYF. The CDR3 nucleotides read TGTGCCACCAGCAGAGATCCTTATGTAACTAGCTTATCCTACGAGCAGTACTTC.

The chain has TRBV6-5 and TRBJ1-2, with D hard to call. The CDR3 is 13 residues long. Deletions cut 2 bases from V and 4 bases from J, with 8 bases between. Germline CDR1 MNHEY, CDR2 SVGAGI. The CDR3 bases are TGTGCCAGCAGTTACGACACCTTCTATGGCTACACCTTC. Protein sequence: CASSYDTFYGYTF.